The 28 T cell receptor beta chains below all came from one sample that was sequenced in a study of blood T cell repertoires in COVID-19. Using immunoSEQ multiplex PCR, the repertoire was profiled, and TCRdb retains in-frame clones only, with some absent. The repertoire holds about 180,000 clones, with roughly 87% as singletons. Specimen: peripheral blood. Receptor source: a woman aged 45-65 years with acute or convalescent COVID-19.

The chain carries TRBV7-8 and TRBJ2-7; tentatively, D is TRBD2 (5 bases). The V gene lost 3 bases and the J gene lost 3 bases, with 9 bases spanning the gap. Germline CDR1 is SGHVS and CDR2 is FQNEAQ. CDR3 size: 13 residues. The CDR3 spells CASSLEDYYEQYF. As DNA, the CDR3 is TGTGCCAGCAGCTTGGAAGACTACTACGAGCAGTACTTC.

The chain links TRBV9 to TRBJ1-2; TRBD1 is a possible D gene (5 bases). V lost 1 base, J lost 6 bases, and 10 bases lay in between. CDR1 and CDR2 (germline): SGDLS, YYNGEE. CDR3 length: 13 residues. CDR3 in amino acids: CASSVQGTDGYTF. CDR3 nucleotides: TGTGCCAGCAGCGTACAGGGTACAGATGGCTACACCTTC.

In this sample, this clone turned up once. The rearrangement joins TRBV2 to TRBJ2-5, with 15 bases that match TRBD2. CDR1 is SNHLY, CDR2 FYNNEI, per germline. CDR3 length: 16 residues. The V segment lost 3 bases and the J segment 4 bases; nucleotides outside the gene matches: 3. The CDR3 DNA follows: TGTGCCAGCAGTGAGGGACTAGCGGGAGGTTCAGAGACCCAGTACTTC. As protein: CASSEGLAGGSETQYF.

CDR3 coding DNA: TGTGCCAGCAGTTACTCGGGACTTTACAATGAGCAGTTCTTC. Its translation is CASSYSGLYNEQFF. V usage is TRBV6-2 or TRBV6-3 and J usage is TRBJ2-1, with D maybe TRBD2 (6 bases). Trimming took off 0 bases at V and 4 bases at J, with 7 bases between the two ends. Per the germline V gene, CDR1 is MNHEY and CDR2 is SVGEGT. The length of the CDR3 is 14 residues.

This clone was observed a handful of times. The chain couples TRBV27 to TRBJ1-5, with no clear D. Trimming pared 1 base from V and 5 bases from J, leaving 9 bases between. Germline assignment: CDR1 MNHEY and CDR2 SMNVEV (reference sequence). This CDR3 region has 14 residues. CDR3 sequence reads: CASSLWSDDQPQHF. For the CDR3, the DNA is TGTGCCAGCAGTTTATGGTCAGATGATCAGCCCCAGCATTTT.

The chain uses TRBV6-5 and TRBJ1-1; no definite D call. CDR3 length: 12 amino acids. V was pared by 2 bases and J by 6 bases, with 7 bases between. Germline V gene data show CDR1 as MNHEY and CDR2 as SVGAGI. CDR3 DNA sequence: TGTGCCAGCAGTTACGGAGACGCTGAAGCTTTCTTT. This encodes CASSYGDAEAFF.

The chain's CDR3 is CASSPGRGYNQPQHF. As DNA, the CDR3 is TGTGCCAGCAGTCCGGGAAGGGGGTACAATCAGCCCCAGCATTTT. The chain joins TRBV6-5 to TRBJ1-5; D is perhaps TRBD1 (6 bases). Germline V gives CDR1 MNHEY, CDR2 SVGAGI. The CDR3 extends over 15 amino acids. Trimming cost V 5 bases and J 3 bases, with 14 bases left between them.

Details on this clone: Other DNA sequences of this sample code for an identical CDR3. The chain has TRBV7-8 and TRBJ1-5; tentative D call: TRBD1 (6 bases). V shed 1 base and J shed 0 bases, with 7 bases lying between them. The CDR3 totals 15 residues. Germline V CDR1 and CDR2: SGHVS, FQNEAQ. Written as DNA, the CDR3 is TGTGCCAGCAGCTTAGTGACAGGTAGCAATCAGCCCCAGCATTTT. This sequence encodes CASSLVTGSNQPQHF.

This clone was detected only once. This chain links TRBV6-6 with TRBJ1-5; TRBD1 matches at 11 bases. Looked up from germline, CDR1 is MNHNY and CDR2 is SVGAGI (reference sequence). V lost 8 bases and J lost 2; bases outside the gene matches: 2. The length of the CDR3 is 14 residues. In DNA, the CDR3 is TGTGCCAGCGGGACAGGGGGGGGCAATCAGCCCCAGCATTTT. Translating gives CASGTGGGNQPQHF.

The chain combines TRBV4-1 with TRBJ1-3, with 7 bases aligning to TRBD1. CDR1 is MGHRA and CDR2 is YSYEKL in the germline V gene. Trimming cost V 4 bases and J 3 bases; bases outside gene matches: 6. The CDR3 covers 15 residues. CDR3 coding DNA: TGCGCCAGCAGCCCGACAGGGTTAGGTGGAAACACCATATATTTT. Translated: CASSPTGLGGNTIYF.

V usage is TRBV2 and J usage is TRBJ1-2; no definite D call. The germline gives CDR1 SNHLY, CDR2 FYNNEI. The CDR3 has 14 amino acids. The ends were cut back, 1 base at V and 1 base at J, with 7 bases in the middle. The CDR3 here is CASSEVTGNYGYTF. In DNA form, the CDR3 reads TGTGCCAGCAGTGAAGTCACTGGTAACTATGGCTACACCTTC.

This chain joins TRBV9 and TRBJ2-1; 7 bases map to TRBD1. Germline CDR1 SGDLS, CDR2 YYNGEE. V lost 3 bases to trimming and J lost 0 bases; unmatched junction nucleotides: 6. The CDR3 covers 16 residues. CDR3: CASSALQGSSYNEQFF. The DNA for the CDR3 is TGTGCCAGCAGCGCCCTACAGGGGAGCTCCTACAATGAGCAGTTCTTC.

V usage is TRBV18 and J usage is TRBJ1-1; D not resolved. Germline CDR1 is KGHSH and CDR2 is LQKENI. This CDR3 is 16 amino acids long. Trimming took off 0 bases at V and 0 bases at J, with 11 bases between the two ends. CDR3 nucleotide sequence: TGTGCCAGCTCACCACCGCGGCAAACGTTGAACACTGAAGCTTTCTTT. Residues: CASSPPRQTLNTEAFF.

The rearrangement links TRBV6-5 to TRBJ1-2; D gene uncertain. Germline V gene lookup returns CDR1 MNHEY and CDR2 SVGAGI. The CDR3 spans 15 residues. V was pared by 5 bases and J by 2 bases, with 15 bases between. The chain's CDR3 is CASSNGEEGNYGYTF. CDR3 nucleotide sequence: TGTGCCAGCAGTAACGGGGAGGAGGGAAACTATGGCTACACCTTC.

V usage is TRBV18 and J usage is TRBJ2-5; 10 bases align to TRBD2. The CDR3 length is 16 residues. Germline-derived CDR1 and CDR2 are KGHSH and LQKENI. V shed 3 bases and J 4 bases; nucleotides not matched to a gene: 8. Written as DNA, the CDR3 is TGTGCCAGCTCACCGGCGGAGCGGGAGGGCCGAGAGACCCAGTACTTC. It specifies CASSPAEREGRETQYF.

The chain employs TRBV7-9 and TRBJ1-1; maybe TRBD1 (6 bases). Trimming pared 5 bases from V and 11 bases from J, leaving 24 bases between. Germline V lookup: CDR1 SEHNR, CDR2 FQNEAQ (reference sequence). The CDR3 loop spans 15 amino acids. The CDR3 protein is CASSTLGGRGVGAFF. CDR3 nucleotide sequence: TGTGCCAGCAGCACCCTCGGAGGCAGGGGCGTTGGTGCTTTCTTT.

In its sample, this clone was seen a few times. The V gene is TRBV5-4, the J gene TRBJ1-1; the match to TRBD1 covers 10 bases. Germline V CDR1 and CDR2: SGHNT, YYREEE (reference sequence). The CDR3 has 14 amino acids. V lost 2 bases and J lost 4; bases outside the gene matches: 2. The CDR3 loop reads CASSFRTGGTEAFF. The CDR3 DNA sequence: TGTGCCAGCAGCTTTAGGACAGGGGGCACTGAAGCTTTCTTT.

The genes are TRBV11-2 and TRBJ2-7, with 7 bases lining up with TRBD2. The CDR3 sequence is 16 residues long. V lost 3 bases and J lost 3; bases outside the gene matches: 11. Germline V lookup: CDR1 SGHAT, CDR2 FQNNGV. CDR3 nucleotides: TGTGCCAGCAGCTTTCACCCGGCGGGGGTAGGCTACGAGCAGTACTTC. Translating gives CASSFHPAGVGYEQYF. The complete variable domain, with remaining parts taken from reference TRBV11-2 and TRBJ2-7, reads EAGVAQSPRYKIIEKRQSVAFWCNPISGHATLYWYQQILGQGPKLLIQFQNNGVVDDSQLPKDRFSAERLKGVDSTLKIQPAKLEDSAVYLCASSFHPAGVGYEQYFGPGTRLTVT.

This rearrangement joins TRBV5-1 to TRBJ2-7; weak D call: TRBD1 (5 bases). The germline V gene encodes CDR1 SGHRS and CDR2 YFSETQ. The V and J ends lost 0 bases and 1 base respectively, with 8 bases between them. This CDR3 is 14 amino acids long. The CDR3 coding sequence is TGCGCCAGCAGCTTGGACAGGAGATCCTACGAGCAGTACTTC. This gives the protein CASSLDRRSYEQYF.

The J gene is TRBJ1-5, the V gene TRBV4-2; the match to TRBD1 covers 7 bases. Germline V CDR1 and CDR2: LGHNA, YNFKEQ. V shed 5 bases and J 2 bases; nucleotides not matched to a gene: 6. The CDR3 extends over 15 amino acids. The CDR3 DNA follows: TGTGCCAGCAGCAGGGACAGAGGAGGCAATCAGCCCCAGCATTTT. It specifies CASSRDRGGNQPQHF.

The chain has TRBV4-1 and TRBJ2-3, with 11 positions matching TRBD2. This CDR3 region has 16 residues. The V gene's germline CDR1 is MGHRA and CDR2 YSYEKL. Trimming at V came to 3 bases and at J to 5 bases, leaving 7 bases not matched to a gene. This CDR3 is CASSHPSGGLIDTQYF. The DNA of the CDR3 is TGCGCCAGCAGCCACCCTAGCGGGGGGTTGATAGATACGCAGTATTTT.

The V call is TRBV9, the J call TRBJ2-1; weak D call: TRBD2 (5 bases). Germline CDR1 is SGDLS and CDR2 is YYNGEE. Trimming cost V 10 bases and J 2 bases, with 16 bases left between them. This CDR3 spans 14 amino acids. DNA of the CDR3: TGTGCCCGGGTCGAGGCGGGCCCCTACAATGAGCAGTTCTTC. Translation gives CARVEAGPYNEQFF. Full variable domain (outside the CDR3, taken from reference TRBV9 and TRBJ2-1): DSGVTQTPKHLITATGQRVTLRCSPRSGDLSVYWYQQSLDQGLQFLIQYYNGEERAKGNILERFSAQQFPDLHSELNLSSLELGDSALYFCARVEAGPYNEQFFGPGTRLTVL.

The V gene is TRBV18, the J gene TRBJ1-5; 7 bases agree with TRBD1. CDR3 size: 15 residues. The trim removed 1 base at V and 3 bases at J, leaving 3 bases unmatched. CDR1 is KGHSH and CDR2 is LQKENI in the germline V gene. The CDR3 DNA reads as TGTGCCAGCTCACCACTTGGGACAGACAATCAGCCCCAGCATTTT. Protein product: CASSPLGTDNQPQHF.

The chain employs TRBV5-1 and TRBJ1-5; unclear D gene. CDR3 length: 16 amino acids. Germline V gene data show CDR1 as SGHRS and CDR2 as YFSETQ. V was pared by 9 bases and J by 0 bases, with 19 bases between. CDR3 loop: CATNNSGLYSNQPQHF. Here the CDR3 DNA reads TGCGCCACGAATAACTCCGGACTCTATAGCAATCAGCCCCAGCATTTT.

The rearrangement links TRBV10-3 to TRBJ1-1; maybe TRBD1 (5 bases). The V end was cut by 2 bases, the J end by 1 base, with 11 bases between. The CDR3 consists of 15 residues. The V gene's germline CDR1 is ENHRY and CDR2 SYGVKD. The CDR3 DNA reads TGTGCCATCAGTGAGCGGGGGACGGAGAACACTGAAGCTTTCTTT. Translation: CAISERGTENTEAFF.

The CDR3 DNA is TGTGCCAGCAGTTGGGATCTCGGACAGAGCAATCAGCCCCAGCATTTT. Translating it yields CASSWDLGQSNQPQHF. The chain links TRBV6-2 or TRBV6-3 to TRBJ1-5; D possibly corresponds to TRBD1 (6 bases). CDR1 is MNHEY and CDR2 is SVGEGT in the germline V gene. This CDR3 has 16 amino acids. Trimming pared 4 bases from V and 1 base from J, leaving 14 bases between.

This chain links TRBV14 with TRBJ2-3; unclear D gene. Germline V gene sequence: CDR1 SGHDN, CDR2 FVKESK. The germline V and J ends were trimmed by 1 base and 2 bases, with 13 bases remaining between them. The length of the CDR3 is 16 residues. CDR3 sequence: CASSQGVSEITDTQYF. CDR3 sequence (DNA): TGTGCCAGCAGCCAAGGTGTGTCCGAGATCACAGATACGCAGTATTTT.

CDR3 bases: TGTGCCAGCAGCTCCGGGACTAGCATCAATGAGCAGTTCTTC. It codes for CASSSGTSINEQFF. This chain connects TRBV3-1 (or the pseudogene TRBV3-2) to TRBJ2-1; TRBD2 aligns across 9 bases. CDR3 length: 14 amino acids. The V segment lost 5 bases and the J segment 6 bases; nucleotides outside the gene matches: 5. From germline, CDR1 is LGHDT and CDR2 YNNKEL (reference sequence).